This T cell receptor beta chain was documented in a study of beta chain features in type 1 diabetes. Study as a whole: The study found patients and healthy donors alike in age, gender and cell yields.

The study's findings and limits: Shorter TCRB CDR3s, moderately but significantly so, marked every one of the four CD4+ subsets in Type 1 diabetes patients. Insertions at VDJ junctions were less frequent in type 1 diabetes patients. These patients also deleted more nucleotides at the same junctions.

Investigators reverse transcribed all isolated RNA, so they sequenced expressed TCRB transcripts. Clones were sequenced by immunoSEQ multiplex PCR, and TCRdb holds only the in-frame ones, with some missing. The table shows about 640,000 clones, with roughly an eighth occurring only once. As concerns this clone: The target antigen is unknown.

CDR3 length equals 13 residues. Per the germline V gene, CDR1 is SGDLS and CDR2 is YYNGEE. The V end was cut by 0 bases, the J end by 8 bases, with 6 bases between. Each of the sorted populations had a purity greater than 95%. This sequence was found in a man aged 25-45 years with type 1 diabetes. This rearrangement joins TRBV9 to TRBJ1-6; D unresolved. Sequencing was performed on naive CD4+ T cells from blood. As DNA, the CDR3 is TGTGCCAGCAGCGTAGCTCTTGATTCACCCCTCCACTTT. Residues: CASSVALDSPLHF.